This T cell receptor (beta chain) was obtained from a study of monozygotic twins with inflammatory bowel disease. The germline V gene encodes CDR1 SGHRS and CDR2 YFSETQ. The CDR3 is 16 amino acids. Study findings and constraints: Healthy twins shared more clonotypes with others than IBD patients, most markedly active ones.

In regard to this clonotype: Its matching antigen is unknown.

No DNA is given; TCRdb re-called the 5' RACE reads and lists each CDR3 protein once. The sample totals 330,000 or so distinct CDR3 sequences. This rearrangement joins TRBV5-1 to TRBJ2-1; TCRdb lists TRBD1, though no DNA is available to test this call. Sequences were obtained from blood. The receptor comes from a human donor with ulcerative colitis or Crohn's disease, or a healthy co-twin of an affected twin (not recorded which). The CDR3 protein is CASSLVGTGVNNEQFF.